This record covers a single T cell receptor (beta chain). Its antigen is unknown. The V gene's germline CDR1 is ENHRY and CDR2 SYGVKD. With 2 bases clipped from V and 8 bases from J, the junction kept 8 bases outside the gene matches. The CDR3 runs to 17 residues. This entry belongs to a study of PD-1 blockade in classical Hodgkin lymphoma. General study findings and limits: Excluded were patients who started nivolumab under 1 year after ASCT, a group that had lower diversity.

Data came from immunoSEQ multiplex PCR; TCRdb stores just in-frame clones and leaves some out. The sample has some 23,000 clones; 80% are singletons. The patients all showed relapse after autologous stem cell transplantation, while their brentuximab vedotin exposure varied. V is TRBV10-3 and J is TRBJ2-1; 14 positions agree with TRBD2. This receptor was identified in a human donor with classical Hodgkin lymphoma. Sequencing was performed on peripheral blood mononuclear cells (PBMCs), taken before the second cycle of nivolumab. The CDR3 loop is CAISEGRLAGGLDEQFF. CDR3 nucleotide sequence: TGTGCCATCAGTGAGGGGAGACTAGCGGGGGGGCTGGATGAGCAGTTCTTC.